This passage covers 21 T cell receptor beta chains from one sample sequenced in a study of blood T cells in healthy people across ages. Primers used in a second PCR of about 6 to 11 cycles were a sample-barcoded 5' primer and a J-beta primer mix. TCRdb reprocessed the 5' RACE reads via MiXCR and lists one record per CDR3 protein. The data show 1.2 million to 1.5 million distinct CDR3 sequences, with 35% to 45% seen just once and 7.9% held by the top ten. The sample taken for sequencing was blood. The receptors come from a woman between 18 and 29 years old in good health.

J is TRBJ1-2 and V is TRBV6-5; TRBD1 agrees at 12 bases. Germline values: CDR1 MNHEY, CDR2 SVGAGI. J gave up 7 bases and V 4 bases, and 4 bases lay outside the gene matches. CDR3 length equals 14 residues. The CDR3 spells CASSWGQGAGGYTF. The CDR3 region has the DNA TGTGCCAGCAGTTGGGGACAGGGGGCTGGTGGCTACACCTTC.

This clonotype was counted between two and nine times. This sequence joins TRBV5-1 and TRBJ1-2; D not resolved. The CDR3 is 13 amino acids. Germline loops: CDR1 SGHRS, CDR2 YFSETQ. V lost 7 bases and J 3 bases, leaving 13 bases between the germline ends. The CDR3 is CASGTGEHYGYTF. CDR3 DNA sequence: TGCGCCAGCGGAACCGGGGAGCACTATGGCTACACCTTC.

This clonotype came up a few times. The V gene is TRBV21-1, the J gene TRBJ1-4; the table's D call of TRBD1 was not tested on the DNA. TRBV21-1 is a pseudogene locus. This CDR3 has 14 amino acids. DNA of the CDR3: TGTGCCAGCAGCGGCCAGAGGGGGGGTGAAAAACTGTTTTTT. This encodes CASSGQRGGEKLFF.

This clonotype was seen only once. This chain uses TRBV25-1 with TRBJ1-1, with TRBD1 as a possible D gene (5 bases). V gave up 3 bases and J gave up 6 bases, with 11 bases separating them. CDR1 and CDR2 (germline): MGHDK, SYGVNS. This CDR3 is built from 13 residues. This chain's CDR3 is CASSDPQGAEAFF. The CDR3 DNA reads as TGTGCCAGCAGTGATCCGCAGGGCGCTGAAGCTTTCTTT. Supplemented by reference TRBV25-1 and TRBJ1-1, the full variable domain reads EADIYQTPRYLVIGTGKKITLECSQTMGHDKMYWYQQDPGMELHLIHYSYGVNSTEKGDLSSESTVSRIRTEHFPLTLESARPSHTSQYLCASSDPQGAEAFFGQGTRLTVV.

The sample holds a few counts of this clonotype. V usage is TRBV9 and J usage is TRBJ2-5, with D unclear. The J call is doubtful: the DNA matches TRBJ2-7 better. The CDR3 runs to 14 residues. Germline V gene data show CDR1 as SGDLS and CDR2 as YYNGEE. CDR3 nucleotide sequence: TGTGCCAGCAGCGTAGAAGCATACAGCCTCGAGCAGTACTTC. This gives the protein CASSVEAYSLEQYF.

As to this clonotype: One end of the junction is discordant with germline, which a read error may explain. This chain uses TRBV5-1 with TRBJ1-1; the D is unclear. The CDR3 is 13 amino acids. Germline CDR1 is SGHRS and CDR2 is YFSETQ. The CDR3 here is CAGSAGASGIAFF. The CDR3, as DNA: TGCGCCGGCAGCGCCGGTGCGAGCGGGATAGCTTTCTTT.

This clonotype was detected only a few times. The chain is built from TRBV10-3 and TRBJ2-5, with TRBD2 matching over 12 bases. This CDR3 is built from 13 residues. V was pared by 8 bases and J by 5 bases, with 3 bases of the junction left unmatched. Per the germline V gene, CDR1 is ENHRY and CDR2 is SYGVKD. CDR3 loop: CAIGLAGMETQYF. DNA of the CDR3: TGTGCCATCGGACTAGCGGGAATGGAGACCCAGTACTTC.

CDR3 sequence (DNA): TGTGCCATCACCTCAGGGGGAGATAACTATGGCTACACCTTC. This sequence encodes CAITSGGDNYGYTF. The chain couples TRBV10-3 to TRBJ1-2; 7 bases agree with TRBD1. The V and J ends lost 7 bases and 1 base, in that order; junction bases with no gene match: 6. The CDR3 consists of 14 residues. Germline-derived CDR1 and CDR2 are ENHRY and SYGVKD.

This clonotype was picked up a small number of times. The chain has TRBV5-5 and TRBJ1-1; D possibly corresponds to TRBD1 (5 bases). The CDR3 is made up of 18 amino acids. V lost 1 base and J 1 base, leaving 20 bases between the germline ends. The germline V gene encodes CDR1 SGHKS and CDR2 YYEKEE (reference sequence). The CDR3 loop is CASSLYLAGGGGNTEAFF. The CDR3 region has the DNA TGTGCCAGCAGCTTGTATCTGGCAGGCGGCGGGGGGAACACTGAAGCTTTCTTT.

CDR3 DNA sequence: TGTGCCAGCACCGCCGGGGCACTCGAGCAGTACTTC. It specifies CASTAGALEQYF. This chain joins TRBV12-3 or TRBV12-4 and TRBJ2-4, with D possibly called TRBD1 or TRBD2 (5 bases each). The J call is in doubt because the DNA end fits TRBJ2-7 better. The CDR3 consists of 12 residues.

The V and J genes are TRBV7-2 and TRBJ2-5; no clear D gene. The J call is uncertain, as TRBJ2-1 better fits the DNA end. Germline-derived CDR1 and CDR2 are SGHTA and FQGNSA. The CDR3 is 14 amino acids. The CDR3 reads CASSPEVSQETQFF. The DNA for the CDR3 is TGTGCCAGCAGCCCAGAGGTCAGCCAAGAGACCCAGTTCTTC.

The chain recombines TRBV6-2 or TRBV6-3 with TRBJ2-5; 9 nucleotides match TRBD2. With V trimmed by 2 bases and J by 1 base, 2 bases remained unmatched. The CDR3 runs 15 residues. Per germline, CDR1 MNHEY and CDR2 SVGEGT. The CDR3 loop is CASSYPSGVQETQYF. The CDR3 nucleotides are TGTGCCAGCAGTTACCCTAGCGGGGTCCAAGAGACCCAGTACTTC.

In this sample, this clonotype turned up once. Just one base apart from a much larger clone, this may be a read error. V usage is TRBV5-1 and J usage is TRBJ1-1; 9 bases agree with TRBD1. This CDR3 is 14 amino acids long. The germline CDR1 and CDR2 sequences are SGHRS and YFSETQ. V gave up 4 bases and J gave up 3 bases; unmatched junction bases: 4. The CDR3 protein is CASSVQGADTEAFF. The CDR3, as DNA: TGCGCCAGCAGCGTACAGGGGGCGGACACTGAAGCTTTCTTT.

The chain employs TRBV11-2 and TRBJ2-3; 12 bases agree with TRBD2. With V trimmed by 3 bases and J by 6 bases, 4 bases remained unmatched. The CDR3 sequence is 15 residues long. Germline CDR1 SGHAT, CDR2 FQNNGV. This CDR3 is CASSFGLAGMDTQYF. The DNA of the CDR3 is TGTGCCAGCAGCTTCGGACTAGCGGGAATGGATACGCAGTATTTT.

This CDR3 reads CASSGTGRLNSNQPQHF. In nucleotides, the CDR3 is TGTGCCAGTAGTGGGACAGGGCGACTGAATAGCAATCAGCCCCAGCATTTT. The chain has TRBV19 and TRBJ1-5; TRBD1 aligns across 9 bases. Germline CDR1 is LNHDA and CDR2 is SQIVND (reference sequence). The length of the CDR3 is 17 residues. V shed 5 bases and J 0 bases; nucleotides not matched to a gene: 8.

Only a few counts were recorded for this clonotype. This chain joins TRBV5-1 and TRBJ2-5; D assignment may be TRBD1 or TRBD2 (5 bases each). With 7 bases removed from V and 4 bases from J, the gap between germline ends came to 11 bases. The CDR3 covers 12 residues. CDR1 and CDR2 from the germline V gene are SGHRS and YFSETQ. DNA for the CDR3: TGCGCCAGCGCGAGGGGTGGAGAGACCCAGTACTTC. It is translated as CASARGGETQYF.

The chain has TRBV6-1 and TRBJ2-3, with TRBD2 identical over 11 bases. The J segment lost 0 bases and the V segment lost 7 bases, leaving 3 bases of the junction unmatched. The CDR3 loop spans 15 amino acids. Germline V CDR1 and CDR2: MNHNS, SASEGT. The DNA for the CDR3 is TGTGCCAGCATGGGACTAGCGGCTAGCACAGATACGCAGTATTTT. Its protein product is CASMGLAASTDTQYF.

A few counts support this clonotype. This chain uses TRBV4-1 with TRBJ2-5; D perhaps matches TRBD1 (5 bases). The CDR3 covers 18 residues. Germline V gene lookup returns CDR1 MGHRA and CDR2 YSYEKL. V lost 4 bases to trimming and J lost 0 bases, with 21 bases between them. The CDR3 here is CASSPAHYSDNYQETQYF. In nucleotides, the CDR3 is TGCGCCAGCAGCCCTGCTCACTACTCGGACAACTACCAAGAGACCCAGTACTTC.

The CDR3 DNA follows: TGTGCCAGCAGTGAGGGAATTCTTCTCGGGGGCTACACCTTC. This codes for CASSEGILLGGYTF. The chain has TRBV2 and TRBJ1-2; D gene uncertain. The V end was cut by 3 bases, the J end by 8 bases, with 16 bases between. CDR3 length: 14 amino acids. CDR1 and CDR2 from the germline V gene are SNHLY and FYNNEI.

The V gene is TRBV7-9, the J gene TRBJ2-1; D is perhaps TRBD1 (6 bases). The J call may be incorrect, as the DNA end agrees better with TRBJ2-7. This CDR3 spans 14 amino acids. Germline CDR1 and CDR2: SEHNR and FQNEAQ (reference sequence). CDR3 protein: CARSGQSSYNEQYF. As DNA, the CDR3 is TGTGCCAGAAGCGGACAGAGCTCCTACAATGAGCAGTACTTC.

This clonotype has more than one count but fewer than ten. The chain is built from TRBV28 and TRBJ1-1, with D maybe TRBD1 (6 bases). Germline V lookup: CDR1 MDHEN, CDR2 SYDVKM. The CDR3 is 14 residues long. Trimming stripped 6 bases from V and 3 bases from J, with 14 bases between. The CDR3 DNA follows: TGTGCCAGCAGCCCTCACAGGGACCACACTGAAGCTTTCTTT. It codes for CASSPHRDHTEAFF.